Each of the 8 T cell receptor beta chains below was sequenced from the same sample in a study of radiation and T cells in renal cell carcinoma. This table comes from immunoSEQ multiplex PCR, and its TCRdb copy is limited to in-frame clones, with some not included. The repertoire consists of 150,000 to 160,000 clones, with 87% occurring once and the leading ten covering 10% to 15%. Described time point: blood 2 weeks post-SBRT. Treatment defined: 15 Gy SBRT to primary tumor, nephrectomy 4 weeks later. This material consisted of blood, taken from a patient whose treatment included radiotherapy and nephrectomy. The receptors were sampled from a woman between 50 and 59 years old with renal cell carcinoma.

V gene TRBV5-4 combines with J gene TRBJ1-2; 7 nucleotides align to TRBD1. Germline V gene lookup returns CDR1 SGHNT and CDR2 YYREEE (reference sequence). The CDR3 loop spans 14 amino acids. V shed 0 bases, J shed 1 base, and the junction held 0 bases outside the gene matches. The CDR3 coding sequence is TGTGCCAGCAGCTTGGGGGACAGTAACTATGGCTACACCTTC. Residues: CASSLGDSNYGYTF.

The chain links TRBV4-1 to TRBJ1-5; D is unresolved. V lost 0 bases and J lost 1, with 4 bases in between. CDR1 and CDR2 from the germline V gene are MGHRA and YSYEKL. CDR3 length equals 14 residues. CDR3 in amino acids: CASSQEQSNQPQHF. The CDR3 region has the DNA TGCGCCAGCAGCCAAGAACAGAGCAATCAGCCCCAGCATTTT.

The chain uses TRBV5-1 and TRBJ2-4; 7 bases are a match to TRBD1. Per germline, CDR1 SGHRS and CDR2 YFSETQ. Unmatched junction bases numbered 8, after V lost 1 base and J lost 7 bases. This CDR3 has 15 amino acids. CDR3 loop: CASSLSQTGMNIQYF. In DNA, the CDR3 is TGCGCCAGCAGCTTGTCCCAGACAGGGATGAACATTCAGTACTTC.

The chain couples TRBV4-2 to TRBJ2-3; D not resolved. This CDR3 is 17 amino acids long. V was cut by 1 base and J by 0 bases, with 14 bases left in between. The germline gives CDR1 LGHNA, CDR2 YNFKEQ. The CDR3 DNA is TGTGCCAGCAGCCAAGTGACTGGACGAACTAGCACAGATACGCAGTATTTT. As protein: CASSQVTGRTSTDTQYF.

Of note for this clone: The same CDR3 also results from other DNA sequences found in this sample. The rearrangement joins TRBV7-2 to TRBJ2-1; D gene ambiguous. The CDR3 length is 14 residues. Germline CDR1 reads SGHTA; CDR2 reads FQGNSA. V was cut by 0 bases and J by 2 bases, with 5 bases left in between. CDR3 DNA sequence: TGTGCCAGCAGCTTAGCCGGACCCTACAATGAGCAGTTCTTC. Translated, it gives CASSLAGPYNEQFF.

CDR3 sequence: CASSLVAGETQYF. The CDR3 bases are TGCGCCAGCAGCTTGGTAGCTGGGGAGACCCAGTACTTC. This chain joins TRBV5-1 and TRBJ2-5, with D hard to call. V was pared by 0 bases and J by 5 bases, with 8 bases between. Germline V CDR1 and CDR2: SGHRS, YFSETQ. The CDR3 has 13 amino acids. Full variable domain (rest looked up from reference TRBV5-1 and TRBJ2-5): KAGVTQTPRYLIKTRGQQVTLSCSPISGHRSVSWYQQTPGQGLQFLFEYFSETQRNKGNFPGRFSGRQFSNSRSEMNVSTLELGDSALYLCASSLVAGETQYFGPGTRLLVL.

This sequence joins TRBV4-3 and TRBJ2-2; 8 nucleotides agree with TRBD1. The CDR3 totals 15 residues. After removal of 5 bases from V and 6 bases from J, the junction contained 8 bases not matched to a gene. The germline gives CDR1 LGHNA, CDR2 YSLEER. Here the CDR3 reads CASSVGQGSAGELFF. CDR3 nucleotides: TGCGCCAGCAGCGTTGGACAGGGATCGGCCGGGGAGCTGTTTTTT.

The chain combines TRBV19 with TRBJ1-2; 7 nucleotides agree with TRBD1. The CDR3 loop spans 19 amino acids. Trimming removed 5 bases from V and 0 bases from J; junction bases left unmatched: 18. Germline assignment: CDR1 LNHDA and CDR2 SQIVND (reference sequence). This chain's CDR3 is CASSPFETLRQGANYGYTF. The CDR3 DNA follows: TGTGCCAGTAGTCCCTTTGAGACCCTCAGGCAGGGGGCTAACTATGGCTACACCTTC.